The entry below describes one T cell receptor (beta chain). No antigen is known for it. The diagnostic basis comprised clinical symptoms, serum thyroxine and TRAb, thyroid ultrasound and orbital computed tomography. This sample stems from a study of T cells in Graves' hyperthyroidism and ophthalmopathy. CDR1 and CDR2 from the germline V gene are MNHNS and SASEGT. V was shortened by 6 bases and J by 8 bases, with 7 bases between the two germline ends. The CDR3 consists of 10 residues. The source material, RNA transcripts, was used to amplify TCR beta CDR3 regions. Primed by the HTBI set, a first-round RT-PCR was run on the TCR CDR3. TCRdb reanalysed the multiplex PCR reads using MiXCR and keeps one entry per CDR3 protein. The table shows fewer than 450,000 distinct CDR3 sequences, with under 20% occurring only once. General study findings and limits: The authors' 13 V-J model separated ophthalmopathy from stable hyperthyroidism. Most thyroid clonotypes that were expanded above 0.001 also turned up in blood.

The receptor comes from a man aged 18-30 years with Graves' ophthalmopathy. The sample taken for sequencing was blood. The chain has TRBV6-1 and TRBJ1-2; D remains ambiguous. CDR3 in DNA: TGTGCCAGCAGCACCCTAGGCTACACCTTC. As protein: CASSTLGYTF.